The 28 T cell receptor beta chains given below trace back to one sample, sequenced in a study of beta chain features in type 1 diabetes. Study findings and constraints: Type 1 diabetes patients showed a moderate but significant shortening of TCRB CDR3s in all four CD4+ subsets.

These receptors are not linked to any known antigen. Expressed TCRB transcripts were sequenced because the entire RNA isolate underwent reverse transcription. The method was immunoSEQ multiplex PCR; TCRdb's version includes in-frame clones alone and lacks a portion of them. The sample lists more than 250,000 clones; around 21% were seen once. Material: naive CD4+ T cells from blood. These receptors were obtained from a woman in her forties with type 1 diabetes.

The rearrangement links TRBV15 to TRBJ1-2; D is undetermined. V dropped 0 bases and J dropped 3 bases, with 11 bases sitting between them. The V gene's germline CDR1 is LNHNV and CDR2 YYDKDF (reference sequence). This CDR3 comprises 15 residues. The CDR3 spells CATSRDRGDYYGYTF. Written as DNA, the CDR3 is TGTGCCACCAGCAGAGATAGAGGAGACTACTATGGCTACACCTTC. The variable domain in full, with the rest retrieved from reference TRBV15 and TRBJ1-2, is DAMVIQNPRYQVTQFGKPVTLSCSQTLNHNVMYWYQQKSSQAPKLLFHYYDKDFNNEADTPDNFQSRRPNTSFCFLDIRSPGLGDTAMYLCATSRDRGDYYGYTFGSGTRLTVV.

This clone was recorded a few times. The chain is built from TRBV28 and TRBJ1-2; no clear D. Trimming took off 5 bases at V and 3 bases at J, with 10 bases between the two ends. The germline gives CDR1 MDHEN, CDR2 SYDVKM. The CDR3 has 13 residues. The CDR3 DNA sequence: TGTGCCAGCAGTCCGGGGTCCGACTATGGCTACACCTTC. Its translation is CASSPGSDYGYTF.

This clone was detected only a few times. V is TRBV5-1 and J is TRBJ2-3; TRBD2 matches at 9 bases. CDR1 is SGHRS, CDR2 YFSETQ, per germline. This CDR3 is 17 amino acids long. The trim removed 4 bases at V and 0 bases at J, leaving 9 bases unmatched. The CDR3 DNA follows: TGCGCCAGCAGCACCCGACTAGCGGAGCTAAGCACAGATACGCAGTATTTT. Amino acid sequence: CASSTRLAELSTDTQYF.

The rearrangement joins TRBV7-3 to TRBJ1-1; perhaps TRBD1 as D (5 bases). V was pared by 5 bases and J by 4 bases, with 11 bases between. This CDR3 is 13 amino acids long. The germline CDR1 and CDR2 sequences are SGHTA and FQGTGA. The CDR3 bases are TGTGCCAGCAGCCGTACAGGAGTCACTGAAGCTTTCTTT. Translation: CASSRTGVTEAFF. The variable domain in full, with the rest retrieved from reference TRBV7-3 and TRBJ1-1, is GAGVSQTPSNKVTEKGKYVELRCDPISGHTALYWYRQSLGQGPEFLIYFQGTGAADDSGLPNDRFFAVRPEGSVSTLKIQRTERGDSAVYLCASSRTGVTEAFFGQGTRLTVV.

This clone occurred a few times. V and J are TRBV30 and TRBJ2-5, with a possible D match to TRBD1 (6 bases). Germline-derived CDR1 and CDR2 are GTSNPN and SVGIG (reference sequence). This CDR3 has 13 residues. With 5 bases removed from V and 4 bases from J, the gap between germline ends came to 14 bases. The CDR3 sequence: CAWSGTGIETQYF. The DNA for the CDR3 is TGTGCCTGGTCGGGAACAGGGATAGAGACCCAGTACTTC. The entire variable domain, with the rest obtained from reference TRBV30 and TRBJ2-5, is as follows: SQTIHQWPATLVQPVGSPLSLECTVEGTSNPNLYWYRQAAGRGLQLLFYSVGIGQISSEVPQNLSASRPQDRQFILSSKKLLLSDSGFYLCAWSGTGIETQYFGPGTRLLVL.

This clone has a handful of counts. V usage is TRBV7-2 and J usage is TRBJ2-5; D unresolved. With 5 bases removed from V and 5 bases from J, the gap between germline ends came to 6 bases. CDR1 and CDR2 from the germline V gene are SGHTA and FQGNSA. This CDR3 has 11 residues. The CDR3 region has the DNA TGTGCCAGCAGCGGTGAGGAGACCCAGTACTTC. It codes for CASSGEETQYF. Looking up the rest from reference TRBV7-2 and TRBJ2-5 gives the full variable domain: GAGVSQSPSNKVTEKGKDVELRCDPISGHTALYWYRQSLGQGLEFLIYFQGNSAPDKSGLPSDRFSAERTGGSVSTLTIQRTQQEDSAVYLCASSGEETQYFGPGTRLLVL.

The chain links TRBV14 to TRBJ1-1, with a tentative D call TRBD1 (6 bases). Looked up from germline, CDR1 is SGHDN and CDR2 is FVKESK. The CDR3 extends over 13 amino acids. The ends were cut back, 4 bases at V and 6 bases at J, with 12 bases in the middle. CDR3 amino acids: CASSPQGGAEAFF. CDR3 sequence (DNA): TGTGCCAGCAGCCCACAGGGTGGTGCTGAAGCTTTCTTT.

This clone was found a few times. The CDR3 loop reads CASYRGTGGNEQFF. CDR3 sequence (DNA): TGCGCCAGCTACCGGGGGACCGGTGGCAATGAGCAGTTCTTC. The genes are TRBV5-1 and TRBJ2-1; D may be TRBD2 (6 bases). The CDR3 sequence is 14 residues long. CDR1 and CDR2 from the germline V gene are SGHRS and YFSETQ. Trimming removed 7 bases from V and 6 bases from J, with 17 bases in between.

CDR3 sequence (DNA): TGTGCCGGTGCAGAGGACATGAACACTGAAGCTTTCTTT. As protein: CAGAEDMNTEAFF. V and J are TRBV28 and TRBJ1-1; maybe TRBD1 (5 bases). Germline CDR1 and CDR2: MDHEN and SYDVKM. Trimming took off 11 bases at V and 0 bases at J, with 13 bases between the two ends. The CDR3 runs 13 residues.

J is TRBJ1-2 and V is TRBV29-1; TRBD1 agrees at 9 bases. The CDR3 extends over 15 amino acids. Germline values: CDR1 SQVTM, CDR2 ANQGSEA. Trimming removed 6 bases from V and 6 bases from J; junction bases left unmatched: 14. CDR3 in amino acids: CSVVLRDRDRDGYTF. The CDR3 DNA sequence: TGCAGCGTCGTCCTCCGGGACAGGGATCGGGATGGCTACACCTTC. Filled out from reference TRBV29-1 and TRBJ1-2, the complete variable domain reads SAVISQKPSRDICQRGTSLTIQCQVDSQVTMMFWYRQQPGQSLTLIATANQGSEATYESGFVIDKFPISRPNLTFSTLTVSNMSPEDSSIYLCSVVLRDRDRDGYTFGSGTRLTVV.

The chain uses TRBV5-1 and TRBJ1-2, with D tentatively TRBD1 (5 bases). Germline CDR1 and CDR2: SGHRS and YFSETQ. CDR3 size: 15 residues. V was pared by 0 bases and J by 7 bases, with 16 bases between. The CDR3: CASSLAGEGAGGYTF. CDR3 DNA sequence: TGCGCCAGCAGCTTGGCCGGAGAAGGGGCCGGTGGCTACACCTTC.

The gene calls are TRBV4-3 and TRBJ2-3, with D possibly TRBD2 on 5 matching bases. With 4 bases removed from V and 4 bases from J, the gap between germline ends came to 15 bases. The CDR3 runs 15 residues. CDR1 is LGHNA, CDR2 YSLEER, per germline. The CDR3: CASSPLGTGSDTQYF. The CDR3 nucleotides are TGCGCCAGCAGCCCCCTGGGAACGGGGTCAGATACGCAGTATTTT.

The table lists this clone with a few counts. The chain carries TRBV21-1 and TRBJ1-1. TRBV21-1 is flagged as a pseudogene. The length of the CDR3 is 17 residues. CDR3 coding DNA: TGTGCCAGCAGCCCCTGGAGGGATGGGGGAACGAACACTGAAGCTTTCTTT. This encodes CASSPWRDGGTNTEAFF.

The J gene is TRBJ1-2, the V gene TRBV4-1; 9 positions agree with TRBD1. This CDR3 spans 16 amino acids. V trimming: 0 bases; J trimming: 7 bases; junction bases outside the gene matches: 9. CDR1 MGHRA and CDR2 YSYEKL come from the germline V gene. CDR3 bases: TGCGCCAGCAGCCAAGAGGGATCCGGGACAGGGTTTGGCTACACCTTC. It translates to CASSQEGSGTGFGYTF.

The rearrangement joins TRBV7-3 to TRBJ2-1; maybe TRBD2 (5 bases). Germline CDR1 reads SGHTA; CDR2 reads FQGTGA. The V end lost 5 bases, the J end lost 5 bases, and 22 bases lay between the germline ends. The CDR3 spans 17 residues. This chain's CDR3 is CASSMGVLGSLNNEQFF. The CDR3 DNA is TGTGCCAGCAGCATGGGAGTTTTGGGATCCCTCAACAATGAGCAGTTCTTC.

The V gene is TRBV5-1, the J gene TRBJ1-2; 7 bases fit TRBD1. CDR3 length: 13 amino acids. Trimming removed 4 bases from V and 7 bases from J; junction bases left unmatched: 7. Per germline, CDR1 SGHRS and CDR2 YFSETQ. CDR3 nucleotides: TGCGCCAGCAGCCTCCAGGGGGAAAGTGGCTACACCTTC. It is translated as CASSLQGESGYTF. The full variable domain, in which reference TRBV5-1 and TRBJ1-2 provide the parts outside the CDR3, is KAGVTQTPRYLIKTRGQQVTLSCSPISGHRSVSWYQQTPGQGLQFLFEYFSETQRNKGNFPGRFSGRQFSNSRSEMNVSTLELGDSALYLCASSLQGESGYTFGSGTRLTVV.

This chain connects TRBV19 to TRBJ2-1; D may be TRBD1 (6 bases). The CDR3 is 12 amino acids. V shed 4 bases and J shed 10 bases, with 11 bases lying between them. Germline V gene lookup returns CDR1 LNHDA and CDR2 SQIVND (reference sequence). The CDR3 sequence is CASSTSGVEQFF. CDR3 bases: TGTGCCAGTAGTACCTCAGGGGTCGAGCAGTTCTTC.

This clone came up a few times. The genes are TRBV5-4 and TRBJ2-1, with D tentatively TRBD2 (5 bases). Trimming removed 2 bases from V and 7 bases from J, with 13 bases in between. CDR3 size: 14 residues. Looked up from germline, CDR1 is SGHNT and CDR2 is YYREEE (reference sequence). The CDR3 DNA sequence: TGTGCCAGCAGCTTAAAAGCACCGGGGAATGAGCAGTTCTTC. This translates into CASSLKAPGNEQFF.

The chain couples TRBV7-2 to TRBJ1-2, with unresolved D. Germline loops: CDR1 SGHTA, CDR2 FQGNSA. This CDR3 is 15 amino acids long. Trimming removed 5 bases from V and 0 bases from J, with 13 bases in between. CDR3 loop: CASSPPSAANYGYTF. For the CDR3, the DNA is TGTGCCAGCAGCCCACCCTCGGCGGCTAACTATGGCTACACCTTC.

A few counts support this clone. The chain links TRBV9 to TRBJ2-1; 8 nucleotides align to TRBD1. The V gene end was trimmed by 3 bases and the J gene end by 10 bases; junction bases not matched to a gene: 3. In germline, CDR1 is SGDLS, CDR2 YYNGEE. There are 12 residues in the CDR3. CDR3 protein: CASSGQGYEQFF. The CDR3 coding sequence is TGTGCCAGCAGCGGACAGGGGTACGAGCAGTTCTTC.

The CDR3 region is CASSLLQTEQYF. CDR3 nucleotides: TGTGCCAGCAGCTTACTACAGACCGAGCAGTACTTC. J is TRBJ2-7 and V is TRBV7-9; D unclear. The CDR3 totals 12 residues. V lost 2 bases, J lost 6 bases, and 8 bases lay in between. Per germline, CDR1 SEHNR and CDR2 FQNEAQ (reference sequence).

The V call is TRBV30, the J call TRBJ1-5, with TRBD1 identical over 8 bases. V dropped 4 bases and J dropped 4; count of bases not matched to a gene: 6. This CDR3 has 14 amino acids. Germline CDR1 GTSNPN, CDR2 SVGIG (reference sequence). The CDR3 nucleotides are TGTGCCTGGAATCAGGGGGCCTTAAATCAGCCCCAGCATTTT. Translating gives CAWNQGALNQPQHF.

This clone was picked up a small number of times. This rearrangement joins TRBV5-4 to TRBJ1-4; D remains unclear. Germline V gives CDR1 SGHNT, CDR2 YYREEE (reference sequence). The length of the CDR3 is 14 residues. The V and J ends lost 0 bases and 5 bases respectively, with 8 bases between them. The CDR3 loop is CASSLAQSNEKLFF. CDR3 DNA: TGTGCCAGCAGCTTGGCGCAGTCGAATGAAAAACTGTTTTTT.

This chain joins TRBV4-3 and TRBJ2-1; the match to TRBD2 covers 8 bases. From germline, CDR1 is LGHNA and CDR2 YSLEER. The CDR3 totals 17 residues. The junction had 5 bases not matched to a gene; V was cut back by 0 bases and J by 1 base. The CDR3 DNA follows: TGCGCCAGCAGCCAAGAAAGTCTAGCGGGTTCCTACAATGAGCAGTTCTTC. The encoded protein is CASSQESLAGSYNEQFF.

This chain links TRBV5-1 with TRBJ1-2, with D uncertain. Germline CDR1 SGHRS, CDR2 YFSETQ. V was trimmed by 4 bases and J by 8 bases, leaving 21 bases between them. The CDR3 consists of 15 residues. The CDR3 spells CASSLDEANARGYTF. DNA for the CDR3: TGCGCCAGCAGCCTGGATGAAGCGAACGCCCGGGGCTACACCTTC.

This clone was detected a few times. CDR3 loop: CASSVHGSSDGYTF. The CDR3 DNA follows: TGTGCCAGCAGCGTACACGGGAGTAGCGATGGCTACACCTTC. This chain connects TRBV9 to TRBJ1-2; the D is unclear. The CDR3 has 14 amino acids. V lost 1 base and J lost 6, with 13 bases in between. The germline V gene encodes CDR1 SGDLS and CDR2 YYNGEE.

This rearrangement joins TRBV18 to TRBJ1-5; TRBD1 matches at 7 bases. Germline V gene lookup returns CDR1 KGHSH and CDR2 LQKENI. Trimming cost V 5 bases and J 4 bases; bases outside gene matches: 5. The CDR3 is 14 amino acids. The CDR3 region is CASSVTGANQPQHF. The CDR3 coding sequence is TGTGCCAGCTCAGTCACAGGGGCTAATCAGCCCCAGCATTTT.

This clone has only a few counts. The rearrangement uses TRBV28 and TRBJ1-2; no firm D call. Germline V CDR1 and CDR2: MDHEN, SYDVKM. The V end lost 6 bases, the J end lost 0 bases, and 5 bases lay between the germline ends. The CDR3 extends over 12 amino acids. CDR3 region: CASRQTNYGYTF. CDR3 in DNA: TGTGCCAGCAGGCAGACTAACTATGGCTACACCTTC.